The 10 T cell receptor beta chains below all came from one sample that was sequenced in a study of identical twins. One entry per CDR3 protein results from TCRdb running MiXCR on the 5' RACE reads. This table holds 1.5 million to 2 million distinct CDR3 sequences, roughly a third found once. The specimen sequenced was cord blood. The receptor source for this set is a newborn girl in good health.

The chain is built from TRBV20-1 and TRBJ2-7; D may be TRBD1 (6 bases). Germline values: CDR1 DFQATT, CDR2 SNEGSKA (reference sequence). CDR3 length: 14 residues. Trimming cost V 4 bases and J 3 bases, with 16 bases left between them. Here the CDR3 DNA reads TGCAGTGCTACTCAGGGACACCTAGACTACGAGCAGTACTTC. Encoded protein: CSATQGHLDYEQYF.

The J gene is TRBJ1-2, the V gene TRBV2; D is perhaps TRBD1 (6 bases). Trimming cost V 11 bases and J 7 bases, with 8 bases left between them. Germline lookup yields CDR1 SNHLY and CDR2 FYNNEI. This CDR3 contains 9 residues. The CDR3 is CAGQSGYTF. The DNA for the CDR3 is TGTGCCGGACAGTCTGGCTACACCTTC.

The chain uses TRBV30 and TRBJ1-2, with D maybe TRBD1 (5 bases). Looked up from germline, CDR1 is GTSNPN and CDR2 is SVGIG (reference sequence). The V and J ends lost 2 bases and 1 base respectively, with 8 bases between them. The CDR3 runs 13 residues. The CDR3 loop is CAWSRDRNYGYTF. CDR3 in DNA: TGTGCCTGGAGTAGGGACCGTAACTATGGCTACACCTTC.

The sample holds many counts of this clonotype. This chain links TRBV12-3 or TRBV12-4 with TRBJ2-1, with 8 bases lining up with TRBD1. V shed 1 base, J shed 6 bases, and the junction held 2 bases outside the gene matches. The CDR3 consists of 14 residues. CDR3 coding DNA: TGTGCCAGCAGTTTAGGGCAGGGGGCCAATGAGCAGTTCTTC. This encodes CASSLGQGANEQFF.

CDR3 in DNA: TGTGCCACCAGCAGAGATCGGCAGAAGAACACTGAAGCTTTCTTT. It encodes CATSRDRQKNTEAFF. V gene TRBV15 combines with J gene TRBJ1-1; unclear D gene. The CDR3 extends over 15 amino acids. V shed 0 bases and J shed 1 base, with 9 bases lying between them. From germline, CDR1 is LNHNV and CDR2 YYDKDF (reference sequence).

The chain has TRBV5-1 and TRBJ1-1, with D possibly being TRBD1 (5 bases). The ends were cut back, 0 bases at V and 4 bases at J, with 16 bases in the middle. The CDR3 consists of 16 residues. Germline CDR1 SGHRS, CDR2 YFSETQ. CDR3 sequence reads: CASSLASGGGSTEAFF. The CDR3 DNA is TGCGCCAGCAGCTTGGCCAGCGGGGGAGGGAGCACTGAAGCTTTCTTT.

The chain uses TRBV6-1 and TRBJ2-4; a possible D gene is TRBD1 (6 bases). The CDR3 has 14 amino acids. The V gene lost 7 bases and the J gene lost 0 bases, with 10 bases spanning the gap. Per germline, CDR1 MNHNS and CDR2 SASEGT. DNA of the CDR3: TGTGCCAGCAATACAGGGCTAGCCAAAAACATTCAGTACTTC. As protein: CASNTGLAKNIQYF.

In this sample, this clonotype turned up a few times. The genes are TRBV4-2 and TRBJ2-1; D perhaps matches TRBD2 (6 bases). The germline CDR1 and CDR2 sequences are LGHNA and YNFKEQ. This CDR3 region has 16 residues. The V end was cut by 1 base, the J end by 8 bases, with 18 bases between. The CDR3 bases are TGTGCCAGCAGCCAAGGGATCCAGCGGGCTACAGATGAGCAGTTCTTC. Its protein product is CASSQGIQRATDEQFF.

This clonotype was observed a handful of times. The chain uses TRBV6-1 and TRBJ2-3; possibly TRBD2 for D (5 bases). CDR1 MNHNS and CDR2 SASEGT come from the germline V gene. This CDR3 spans 14 amino acids. V lost 5 bases and J 3 bases, leaving 12 bases between the germline ends. CDR3 loop: CASSLFGVTDTQYF. The CDR3 nucleotides are TGTGCCAGCAGTTTGTTCGGGGTGACAGATACGCAGTATTTT.

This clonotype has more than one count but fewer than ten. The chain couples TRBV19 to TRBJ2-1, with 12 bases fitting TRBD2. This CDR3 has 16 residues. The J segment lost 6 bases and the V segment lost 4 bases, leaving 7 bases of the junction unmatched. CDR1 is LNHDA and CDR2 is SQIVND in the germline V gene (reference sequence). CDR3 in amino acids: CASSRQGLAGANEQFF. CDR3 nucleotide sequence: TGTGCCAGTAGTAGACAGGGACTAGCGGGCGCCAATGAGCAGTTCTTC.